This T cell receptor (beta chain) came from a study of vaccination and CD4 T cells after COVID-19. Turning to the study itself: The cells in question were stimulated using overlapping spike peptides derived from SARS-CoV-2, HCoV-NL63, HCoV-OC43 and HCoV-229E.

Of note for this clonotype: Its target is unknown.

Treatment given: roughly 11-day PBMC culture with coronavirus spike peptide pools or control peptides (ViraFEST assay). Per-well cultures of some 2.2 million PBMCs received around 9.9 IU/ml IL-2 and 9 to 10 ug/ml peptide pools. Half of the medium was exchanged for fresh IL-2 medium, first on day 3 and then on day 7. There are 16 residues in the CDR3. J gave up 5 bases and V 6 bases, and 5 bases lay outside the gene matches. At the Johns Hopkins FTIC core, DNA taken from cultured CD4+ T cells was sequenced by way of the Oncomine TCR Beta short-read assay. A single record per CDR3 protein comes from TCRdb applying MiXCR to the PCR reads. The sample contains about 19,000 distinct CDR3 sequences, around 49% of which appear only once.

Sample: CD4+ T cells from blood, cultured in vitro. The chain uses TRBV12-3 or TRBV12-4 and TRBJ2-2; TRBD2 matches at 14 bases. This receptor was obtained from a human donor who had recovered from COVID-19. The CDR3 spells CASSRLAGGITGELFF. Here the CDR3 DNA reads TGTGCCAGCAGCAGACTAGCGGGAGGGATAACCGGGGAGCTGTTTTTT.